A selection of T cell receptor delta chains follows, all from one sample in a study of gamma-delta T cells after stem cell transplantation. TCRdb re-called clones from the RT-PCR reads via CATT. The sample contains 13,000 or so delta-chain clones, approximately 33% of which appear only once. The sample taken for sequencing was gamma-delta T cells. The receptors were gathered from a human donor. It is not recorded whose cells these are; they may come from a transplant donor. Each CDR3 is given with its conserved first and last residue. A D gene is named only where the DNA matches it firmly. For some rows the clone size is stated as once, few or many, or as a class when expanded; others skip it.

TGTGCCTGTAGGACGGGGAGATACACCGATAAACTCATCTTT,CACRTGRYTDKLIF,TRDJ1,NA,TRDV3,once
TGTGCCTGTGACCGTCCCTCGCACTGGGGGATACTAATGGACAATAAACTCATCTTT,CACDRPSHWGILMDNKLIF,TRDJ1,TRDD3,TRDV2,few
TGTGCTCTTGGGGAACTCCTTCCTACGTCACATTTTTACCATACTGGGGGATACGAATTGTACACCGATAAACTCATCTTT,CALGELLPTSHFYHTGGYELYTDKLIF,TRDJ1,TRDD3,TRDV1,NA
TGTGCAGCAACATCTTCCGCGCCGATTGGGGGGATACAGTCTAAACTCATCTTT,CAATSSAPIGGIQSKLIF,TRDJ1,TRDD3,TRAV29/DV5,few
TGTGCAGCAAGCGCGGGGGGGATACGTCCTCCTCACACCGATAAACTCATCTTT,CAASAGGIRPPHTDKLIF,TRDJ1,TRDD3,TRAV29/DV5,few
TGTGCTCTTGGGGAACGGTGCCTTCGAGTGGTCGTAACTACTGGGGGGCTGTACACCGATAAACTCATCTTT,CALGERCLRVVVTTGGLYTDKLIF,TRDJ1,TRDD3,TRDV1,NA
TGTGCCTGTGACCCCAGGACCTGCGGACCAGACTGGGGGATGAGCTCCTGGGACACCCGACAGATGTTTTTC,CACDPRTCGPDWGMSSWDTRQMFF,TRDJ3,TRDD3,TRDV2,NA
TGTGCCTTAACCACCCACACCGATAAACTCATCTTT,CALTTHTDKLIF,TRDJ1,NA,TRDV3,few
TGTGCCTTTATAGGGGAGTCCTTCCTATCCTTCGCTGGGGGTCGTCAGGGGGACACCGATAAACTCATCTTT,CAFIGESFLSFAGGRQGDTDKLIF,TRDJ1,NA,TRDV3,NA
TGTGCCTTCCTTTTGGCTTCCCAACATTTACTGGGACCACACACCGATAAACTCATCTTT,CAFLLASQHLLGPHTDKLIF,TRDJ1,NA,TRDV3,NA
TGTGCCTGTGACATACTGGGGGATACGCCCTGGGGCACCCGACAGATGTTTTTC,CACDILGDTPWGTRQMFF,TRDJ3,TRDD3,TRDV2,NA
TGTGCCTGTGACACGCACTTCCCTCCGTACTGGGGGATCACCGATAAACTCATCTTT,CACDTHFPPYWGITDKLIF,TRDJ1,TRDD3,TRDV2,few
TGTGCCTGTGACACGTTATCTCTGGGGGACCGCGGAGCTTTGACAGCACAACTCTTCTTT,CACDTLSLGDRGALTAQLFF,TRDJ2,TRDD3,TRDV2,NA
TGTGCCTGTGACACGCGTTTCTTCTGGGGGGCATCCTGGGACACCCGACAGATGTTTTTC,CACDTRFFWGASWDTRQMFF,TRDJ3,TRDD3,TRDV2,few
TGTGCCTGTGACACCCTATATCTGGGGGATACGGAGGACACCGATAAACTCATCTTT,CACDTLYLGDTEDTDKLIF,TRDJ1,TRDD3,TRDV2,few
TGTGCTCGTGGGGAACTTCCGTCAGGCACCGATAAACTCATCTTT,CARGELPSGTDKLIF,TRDJ1,NA,TRDV1,NA
TGTGCTCTTGGGAAGCACCTCCCTCGGGGGGTCATAACCGATAAACTCATCTTT,CALGKHLPRGVITDKLIF,TRDJ1,NA,TRDV1,NA
TGTGCTCTTGGGCGTCCTTCCTACGGAAATGGGGGACACTATCACACCGATAAACTCATCTTT,CALGRPSYGNGGHYHTDKLIF,TRDJ1,TRDD2,TRDV1,NA
TGTGCTCTTGGGGAACCCCCTGCCCTTCCATACTGGGTCGGTGATAAACTCATCTTT,CALGEPPALPYWVGDKLIF,TRDJ1,NA,TRDV1,NA
TGTGCTCTTGGGGACCCCGAAATCCCAGGGCGTGTGAGGGGCTCCTGGGACGCCCGACAGATGTTTTTC,CALGDPEIPGRVRGSWDARQMFF,TRDJ3,NA,TRDV1,NA
TGTGCTCTTGGGGAACTCGCCCCACACAGCCTCTGTGCACTCATCTTT,CALGELAPHSLCALIF,TRDJ1,NA,TRDV1,NA
TGTGCTCTTGGGGAATTAAGTAGGTCCTACGGGTGCAGACTGGGGAACACCGATAAACTCATCTTT,CALGELSRSYGCRLGNTDKLIF,TRDJ1,NA,TRDV1,NA
TGTGCCTGTGTCACCGGGTCTGGGGGATACCGCTCCTGGGACACCCGACAGATGTTTTTC,CACVTGSGGYRSWDTRQMFF,TRDJ3,TRDD3,TRDV2,NA
TGTGCAGCAAGCGGCGCCACAAGGGAGTCTGGGGGATACCCGTACACCGATAAACTCATCTTT,CAASGATRESGGYPYTDKLIF,TRDJ1,TRDD3,TRAV29/DV5,few
TGTGCCTGTGACACCAGAAACGTACTGGGGGATGCTTTGACAGCAAAGCTCTTCTTT,CACDTRNVLGDALTAKLFF,TRDJ2,TRDD3,TRDV2,NA
TGTGCCTGTGTCTTTTACTGGGGGACGATAAGCTCCTGGGACACCCGACAGATGTTTTTC,CACVFYWGTISSWDTRQMFF,TRDJ3,TRDD3,TRDV2,few
TGTGCTCTTGTGATTCCCTTCCTACGATGGGGGATACCTTACACCGATAAACTCATCTTT,CALVIPFLRWGIPYTDKLIF,TRDJ1,NA,TRDV1,NA
TGTGCTCTTGGGGAACTACTGGGGGACCTGTACACCGATAAACTCATCTTT,CALGELLGDLYTDKLIF,TRDJ1,TRDD3,TRDV1,NA
TGTGCTCTTGGGGACTACCTTCCTTCCTTTACTGGGGGATACGCGTATCCCCGAGAGGGCGATAAACTCATCTTT,CALGDYLPSFTGGYAYPREGDKLIF,TRDJ1,TRDD3,TRDV1,NA
TGTGCCTGTGAACCCATACTGGGGGATACCCCTTTGACAGCACAACTCTTCTTT,CACEPILGDTPLTAQLFF,TRDJ2,TRDD3,TRDV2,few
TGTGCCTGTGACACGAAGCCCACTATTTACTGGGGGACCGTCCTCACCGATAAACTCATCTTT,CACDTKPTIYWGTVLTDKLIF,TRDJ1,TRDD3,TRDV2,few
TGTGCCTGCACCTTCCTACCCGAGGGGGCTTGGGGATTGTACACCGATAAACTCATCTTT,CACTFLPEGAWGLYTDKLIF,TRDJ1,TRDD2,TRDV3,few
TGTGCTCTTGGGGAAATGGCCCTACCCGGGGGATACCCCTCCACCGATAAACTCATCTTT,CALGEMALPGGYPSTDKLIF,TRDJ1,TRDD3,TRDV1,few
TGTGCCTTTCCCTTTCCTTCACATCGGACACGGCCTGGGGGATACGCCCCGGCCAGACCCCTGATCTTT,CAFPFPSHRTRPGGYAPARPLIF,TRDJ4,TRDD3,TRDV3,NA
TGTGCCTGTGACAAAGTACTGGGGGATAGCAGCTCCTGGGACACCCGACAGATGTTTTTC,CACDKVLGDSSSWDTRQMFF,TRDJ3,TRDD3,TRDV2,NA
TGTGCTCTTGGGTCAAGGGGCCTTCCTACCTTACTGGGGGACCTGAACACCGATAAACTCATCTTT,CALGSRGLPTLLGDLNTDKLIF,TRDJ1,NA,TRDV1,few
TGTGCAGCAAAGGTGAATTCTACGTGGAGTCTTGGGTGGGGCCCATACACCGATAAACTCATCTTT,CAAKVNSTWSLGWGPYTDKLIF,TRDJ1,NA,TRAV29/DV5,few
TGTGCTCTTGGGGAACTAGTACGAGGAAGTGACAACACCGATAAACTCATCTTT,CALGELVRGSDNTDKLIF,TRDJ1,NA,TRDV1,NA
TGTGCTCTTGGGGAACTTGTCCTCCTTAATTCACTGGGGGACTCCGAGACCGATAAACTCATCTTT,CALGELVLLNSLGDSETDKLIF,TRDJ1,TRDD3,TRDV1,NA
TGTGCTCTTGGGGACTTCCGAAGGTCTTCCTATTGCCTGGGGGATGGGGGTAGGTTTACCGATAAACTCATCTTT,CALGDFRRSSYCLGDGGRFTDKLIF,TRDJ1,TRDD3,TRDV1,NA
TGTGCCTGTGACACCGTACCCTGGGACACCCGACAGATGTTTTTC,CACDTVPWDTRQMFF,TRDJ3,NA,TRDV2,NA